Described below is a single T cell receptor (beta chain) sequence and its context. Its antigen is undetermined. The data were obtained in a study of T cell responses to AZD1222 COVID-19 vaccine. Study-level results: With two AZD1222 doses given, Spike-specific TCR breadth and depth both rose. The sample set comprised mostly white British donors with more females, and clonal diversity was possibly underestimated. Just six people given AZD1222 tested seropositive at baseline. Scientists sampled the repertoires only once the peak T cell response had passed.

This CDR3 is built from 12 residues. Germline V lookup: CDR1 MNHEY, CDR2 SVGAGI. V dropped 6 bases and J dropped 7; count of bases not matched to a gene: 4. TCRdb's copy holds only in-frame clones and misses some; the assay was immunoSEQ multiplex PCR. The sample consists of some 92,000 clones, about nine tenths of them appearing once. This receptor was obtained from an adult in good health. The V call is TRBV6-5, the J call TRBJ1-2, with 8 bases that match TRBD1. The input for sequencing was peripheral blood, taken on day 0 of AZD1222 vaccination. Written as DNA, the CDR3 is TGTGCCAGCAGGGTGACAGGGGCTGGCTACACCTTC. Residues: CASRVTGAGYTF.